A selection of T cell receptor beta chains follows, all from one sample in a study of blood T cell repertoires in COVID-19. The table came from immunoSEQ multiplex PCR; TCRdb's copy has only in-frame clones and leaves some out. The table records just over 95,000 clones, about 81% of them present only once. Input material: peripheral blood. All receptors come from an elderly man with acute or convalescent COVID-19. CDR3s include the opening cysteine and the closing phenylalanine or tryptophan. A D gene is named only where the DNA matches it firmly. Expanded clones are given a class, and other clones once, few, many or no size at all.

cdr3_nt cdr3_aa j_call clone_size v_call d_call cdr3_length
TGTGCCAGCAGCTCACCCGACAGGGCTGGCACTGAAGCTTTCTTT CASSSPDRAGTEAFF TRBJ1-1 . TRBV11-2 TRBD1 15
TGTGCCAGCAGCTTGACAGGGGATGCCGGGGAGCTGTTTTTT CASSLTGDAGELFF TRBJ2-2 once TRBV7-2 TRBD1 14
TGTGCCAGTAGTGGGTCTCGGCGGCCCCCAGATACGCAGTATTTT CASSGSRRPPDTQYF TRBJ2-3 . TRBV19 . 15
TGTGCCAGCAGTTACTCGACAGGGCATGAGCAGTTCTTC CASSYSTGHEQFF TRBJ2-1 . TRBV6-2/TRBV6-3 TRBD1 13
TGTGCCAGCGGGGGGACTAGCAGTCACCGGGAGCTGTTTTTT CASGGTSSHRELFF TRBJ2-2 once TRBV2 TRBD2 14
TGTGCCAGCAGTGGACCCCGAGGAGGGGAGCTGTTTTTT CASSGPRGGELFF TRBJ2-2 . TRBV2 . 13
TGTGCCAGCAGTTCGACTGCCGGTGGCAACTATGGCTACACCTTC CASSSTAGGNYGYTF TRBJ1-2 . TRBV6-6 . 15
TGTGCCATCAGTGAGTCCACAAGGAGGACAGGGCTACCTGAAGCTTTCTTT CAISESTRRTGLPEAFF TRBJ1-1 . TRBV10-3 TRBD1 17
TGTGCCCGGGGCAGGGAGGGTGGCTACACCTTC CARGREGGYTF TRBJ1-2 . TRBV21-1 . 11
TGCGCCAGCAGCTTCGGGAAGGGAGCGGGAGGAGGAAATGAGCAGTTCTTC CASSFGKGAGGGNEQFF TRBJ2-1 few TRBV5-1 TRBD2 17
TGTGCCAGCTCGAATAGATCTGGAAACACCATATATTTT CASSNRSGNTIYF TRBJ1-3 . TRBV18 . 13
TGCGCCAGCAGCCAACGGACAGAAGCCAAAAACATTCAGTACTTC CASSQRTEAKNIQYF TRBJ2-4 many TRBV4-1 . 15
TGTGCCAGCTCGTGGCAGGGTCCTAATCAGCCCCAGCATTTT CASSWQGPNQPQHF TRBJ1-5 . TRBV18 . 14
TGCGCCAGCAGCTTAAGGACAGGGTTTTCGTCAGATACGCAGTATTTT CASSLRTGFSSDTQYF TRBJ2-3 . TRBV5-1 TRBD1 16
TGTGCCAGCTCACCAGGGACAGCCTCCTACGAGCAGTACTTC CASSPGTASYEQYF TRBJ2-7 . TRBV18 TRBD1 14
TGCGCCAGCAGCCTGGACACAAAAGAAGGGGGTTACACCTTC CASSLDTKEGGYTF TRBJ1-2 once TRBV5-1 . 14
TGTGCCTGGGGGGAGCCGGGACTAGGTCGCACAGATACGCAGTATTTT CAWGEPGLGRTDTQYF TRBJ2-3 . TRBV30 TRBD2 16
TGTGCCAGCATCCACCCTAGCGTTAGCTCCTACAATGAGCAGTTCTTC CASIHPSVSSYNEQFF TRBJ2-1 few TRBV6-4 . 16
TGCGCCAGCAGTAACTCGACAGTTACGGATTGGGAAGCTTTCTTT CASSNSTVTDWEAFF TRBJ1-1 . TRBV10-1 . 15
TGTGCCAGCAGCGTACAGGGGGCGCTGACTGGAAACACCATATATTTT CASSVQGALTGNTIYF TRBJ1-3 . TRBV9 TRBD1 16
TGTGCCATCAGTGGGGACCGGGACAGCGGGGGCTACACCTTC CAISGDRDSGGYTF TRBJ1-2 . TRBV10-3 TRBD1 14
TGTGCCAGCAGCCCCACTTGGGGGGGAGCGGTCTACAATGAGCAGTTCTTC CASSPTWGGAVYNEQFF TRBJ2-1 . TRBV3-1/TRBV3-2 TRBD2 17
TGTGCCAGCAGAAAGGGGTTCACTGAAGCTTTCTTT CASRKGFTEAFF TRBJ1-1 . TRBV5-8 . 12
TGTGCCAGCAGTACGACAGGGCCTCCCTACGAGCAGTACTTC CASSTTGPPYEQYF TRBJ2-7 . TRBV28 TRBD1 14
TGTGCCAGCAGCTTAGTTCTAGCCAAAAACATTCAGTACTTC CASSLVLAKNIQYF TRBJ2-4 . TRBV7-2 . 14
TGCGCCAGCGCGGGGACGTTGAACACTGAAGCTTTCTTT CASAGTLNTEAFF TRBJ1-1 . TRBV5-1 . 13
TGTGCCAGCAGCCCAGATCACGTGAACAATGAGCAGTTCTTC CASSPDHVNNEQFF TRBJ2-1 . TRBV7-2 . 14
TGTGCCAGTAGTGGGCACAGGGACGATACGCAGTATTTT CASSGHRDDTQYF TRBJ2-3 . TRBV19 . 13
TGTGCCAGCAGCTCCGGACTGGCGGGTTCCAATGAGCAGTTCTTC CASSSGLAGSNEQFF TRBJ2-1 . TRBV7-9 . 15
TGCGCCAGCAGCTTGGAAGCGGGGAGGATAGATGAGCAGTTCTTC CASSLEAGRIDEQFF TRBJ2-1 . TRBV5-1 TRBD2 15
TGCGCCAGCAGCCAAGATTGGGTTTGGACTAGCGGGAGGGCCGAAGATACGCAGTATTTT CASSQDWVWTSGRAEDTQYF TRBJ2-3 . TRBV4-3 TRBD2 20
TGTGCCAGCAGTTTGAGAGGGACAGGGAGGGGCTATGGCTACACCTTC CASSLRGTGRGYGYTF TRBJ1-2 . TRBV27 TRBD1 16
TGTGCCACCAGTGCGGGTCTACGGGACACTGAAGCTTTCTTT CATSAGLRDTEAFF TRBJ1-1 . TRBV24-1 . 14
TGCGCCAGCAGCCCTGTCCCGGGACAGGGCATTAATGAAAAACTGTTTTTT CASSPVPGQGINEKLFF TRBJ1-4 . TRBV5-1 TRBD1 17
TGTGCCAGCAGTCGACAGGTTAACACCGGGGAGCTGTTTTTT CASSRQVNTGELFF TRBJ2-2 . TRBV6-4 . 14
TGTGCCAGCAGCTTAGTACAGGGTATAGGCACCGGGGAGCTGTTTTTT CASSLVQGIGTGELFF TRBJ2-2 . TRBV5-4 . 16
TGTGCCACCGGCTTTAATCTAAACAGGGTGTTTAGGGTCCATGAGCAGTTCTTC CATGFNLNRVFRVHEQFF TRBJ2-1 . TRBV24-1 . 18
TGTGCCAGCAGCTCGGGACAGGGATTAACCCAAGAGACCCAGTACTTC CASSSGQGLTQETQYF TRBJ2-5 . TRBV11-3 TRBD1 16
TGTGCCAGCAGTTACGAAGAGGGTTACTCCTACGAGCAGTACTTC CASSYEEGYSYEQYF TRBJ2-7 few TRBV6-2/TRBV6-3 . 15
TGTGCCAGTAGTACCCCAGGGGGACGACCCTATGGCTACACCTTC CASSTPGGRPYGYTF TRBJ1-2 . TRBV19 TRBD1 15
TGTGCCAGCAGCCAGGGCGGGCTTTGGATTGGAAAACTGTTTTTT CASSQGGLWIGKLFF TRBJ1-4 . TRBV3-1/TRBV3-2 . 15
TGTGCCACCCGCACGACTAGCGGGTACCAAGAGACCCAGTACTTC CATRTTSGYQETQYF TRBJ2-5 . TRBV7-9 TRBD2 15
TGTGCCAGTAGTATCGATCGTGGCAGGGTAAAATACAATGAGCAGTTCTTC CASSIDRGRVKYNEQFF TRBJ2-1 once TRBV19 . 17
TGTGCCACCAAGCCGGGACAGGCGTACGAGCAGTACTTC CATKPGQAYEQYF TRBJ2-7 . TRBV2 TRBD1 13
TGTGCCAGCTCACCAGAGAGTATCAGGTCACCCCTCCACTTT CASSPESIRSPLHF TRBJ1-6 . TRBV18 . 14
TGCGCCAGCAGCTCATTGACTTCGTCCTCTGGGGCCAACGTCCTGACTTTC CASSSLTSSSGANVLTF TRBJ2-6 . TRBV5-1 . 17
TGTGCCAGTAGTCGACCGGGACAGGGGAACATTCAGTACTTC CASSRPGQGNIQYF TRBJ2-4 few TRBV19 TRBD1 14
TGTGCCTGGAGTGTACAGGGGGCGCCAGTTGGCTACACCTTC CAWSVQGAPVGYTF TRBJ1-2 . TRBV30 TRBD1 14
TGTGCCAGCAACGGGGGTGGGGGGAATTCACCCCTCCACTTT CASNGGGGNSPLHF TRBJ1-6 . TRBV6-5 . 14
TGTGCCAGCAGCCTGAAGGGACTCACGCCTACAAATGAGCAGTTCTTC CASSLKGLTPTNEQFF TRBJ2-1 . TRBV7-2 . 16
TGTGCCAGCCCCGGGACAGGGGACGGCTACACCTTC CASPGTGDGYTF TRBJ1-2 . TRBV2 TRBD1 12
TGCGCCAGCCGACAGGGGGCTTCTGGAAACACCATATATTTT CASRQGASGNTIYF TRBJ1-3 . TRBV5-1 TRBD1 14
TGTGCCAGCAGTTCCTGGACACGACACAATGAGCAGTTCTTC CASSSWTRHNEQFF TRBJ2-1 . TRBV27 . 14
TGTGCCAGCTCACCGCTATTCGACAGGGGAAATGAGCAGTTCTTC CASSPLFDRGNEQFF TRBJ2-1 . TRBV18 TRBD1 15
TGTGCCAGCAGCTATAGGGGGCGGACTAGCGGGGTTGAGCAGTTCTTC CASSYRGRTSGVEQFF TRBJ2-1 . TRBV7-8 TRBD2 16
TGTGCCTGGAGCGCGACTTCAGGGGGCCGGTGGAATGAGCAGTTCTTC CAWSATSGGRWNEQFF TRBJ2-1 . TRBV30 TRBD1 16